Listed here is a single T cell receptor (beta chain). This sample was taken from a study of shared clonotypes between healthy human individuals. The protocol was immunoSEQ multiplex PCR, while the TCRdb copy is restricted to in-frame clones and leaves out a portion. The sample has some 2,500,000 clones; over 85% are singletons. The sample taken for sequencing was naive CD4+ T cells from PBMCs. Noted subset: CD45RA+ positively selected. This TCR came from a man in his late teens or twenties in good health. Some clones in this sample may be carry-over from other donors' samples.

In nucleotides, the CDR3 is TGTGCCAGCAGTCCCGGGACAGGGGGCAGGAATGAGCAGTTCTTC. Its protein is CASSPGTGGRNEQFF. V usage is TRBV6-1 and J usage is TRBJ2-1; 12 nucleotides agree with TRBD1. This CDR3 is built from 15 residues. Germline loops: CDR1 MNHNS, CDR2 SASEGT. The trim removed 5 bases at V and 7 bases at J, leaving 6 bases unmatched.